This entry lists 23 T cell receptor beta chains sequenced from one sample in a study of cytomegalovirus exposure and HLA in healthy donors. The PCR employed 60 Vbeta primers together with 13 Jbeta primers. Assay: immunoSEQ multiplex PCR; the TCRdb copy retains only in-frame clones and omits some. This table holds 200,000 or so clones, 82% found once. The sample taken for sequencing was PBMCs. The source of these receptors is a woman aged 45-65 years in good health and CMV-seropositive.

This rearrangement joins TRBV28 to TRBJ2-2; TRBD2 is a possible D gene (6 bases). This CDR3 has 15 amino acids. The germline V gene has CDR1 MDHEN and CDR2 SYDVKM. V was cut by 6 bases and J by 5 bases, with 16 bases left in between. The chain's CDR3 is CASRVSRGGTGELFF. The CDR3, as DNA: TGTGCCAGCAGAGTTTCGCGGGGAGGAACCGGGGAGCTGTTTTTT.

This rearrangement joins TRBV13 to TRBJ2-2, with 10 positions matching TRBD1. From germline, CDR1 is PRHDT and CDR2 FYEKMQ (reference sequence). This CDR3 is built from 16 residues. The V and J ends lost 8 bases and 4 bases, in that order; junction bases with no gene match: 10. The CDR3 DNA sequence: TGTGCCAGCCGGGACAGGGGATCGCCTGGCACCGGGGAGCTGTTTTTT. It translates to CASRDRGSPGTGELFF.

This chain uses TRBV15 with TRBJ2-5; 8 bases agree with TRBD1. The CDR3 consists of 15 residues. V shed 5 bases, J shed 2 bases, and the junction held 7 bases outside the gene matches. Germline V lookup: CDR1 LNHNV, CDR2 YYDKDF (reference sequence). The CDR3 region is CATSGGQGAQETQYF. DNA of the CDR3: TGTGCCACCAGCGGAGGACAGGGAGCTCAAGAGACCCAGTACTTC.

This chain joins TRBV5-8 and TRBJ2-3, with 10 bases matching TRBD2. The length of the CDR3 is 17 residues. V lost 3 bases, J lost 3 bases, and 10 bases stayed unmatched. The germline CDR1 and CDR2 sequences are SGHTS and YDEGEE. CDR3 sequence (DNA): TGTGCCAGCAGCTCGAACCTAGCGGGAGCTATGACAGATACGCAGTATTTT. Protein product: CASSSNLAGAMTDTQYF.

The chain combines TRBV10-1 with TRBJ2-2; D remains unclear. The CDR3 is 14 residues long. Trimming removed 8 bases at V and 3 bases at J, with 13 bases between. CDR1 and CDR2 (germline): WNHNN, SYGVQD (reference sequence). The CDR3 spells CASQMRKDTGELFF. The CDR3 DNA reads TGCGCCAGCCAAATGCGGAAAGACACCGGGGAGCTGTTTTTT.

As to this clone: One junction end does not reproduce the germline sequence, and a read error may be involved. The rearrangement joins TRBV2 to TRBJ1-4; 9 nucleotides align to TRBD1. Germline V lookup: CDR1 SNHLY, CDR2 FYNNEI. This CDR3 has 15 amino acids. In DNA, the CDR3 is TGTGCCAGCAGTGAGACGGGACAGGGTGGGGAAAAACTGTCTTTT. Its protein is CASSETGQGGEKLSF.

CDR3 coding DNA: TGTGCCAGCAAAGGACAGGGGGCGTTCTACGAGCAGTACTTC. Translated, it gives CASKGQGAFYEQYF. V gene TRBV5-6 combines with J gene TRBJ2-7; TRBD1 matches 11 bases. With 6 bases clipped from V and 3 bases from J, the junction kept 5 bases outside the gene matches. The CDR3 is 14 residues long. The V gene's germline CDR1 is SGHDT and CDR2 YYEEEE.

The J gene is TRBJ2-1, the V gene TRBV14, with D possibly being TRBD1 (6 bases). The CDR3 totals 15 residues. Trimming shortened V by 6 bases and J by 0 bases, and 12 bases separated the two germline ends. Germline CDR1 is SGHDN and CDR2 is FVKESK. The CDR3 DNA is TGTGCCAGCAGACCTCAGGGGAGCTCCTACAATGAGCAGTTCTTC. The encoded protein is CASRPQGSSYNEQFF.

The chain has TRBV19 and TRBJ2-2; TRBD1 might be the D (6 bases). Germline V gene sequence: CDR1 LNHDA, CDR2 SQIVND (reference sequence). The CDR3 runs to 17 residues. With 4 bases removed from V and 2 bases from J, the gap between germline ends came to 17 bases. CDR3 sequence reads: CASSNAGKGGNTGELFF. CDR3 in DNA: TGTGCCAGTAGTAATGCCGGGAAAGGGGGTAACACCGGGGAGCTGTTTTTT.

In its sample, this clone was seen once. The CDR3 reads CASSQGQGDTGELFF. CDR3 in DNA: TGCGCCAGCAGCCAGGGACAGGGGGACACCGGGGAGCTGTTTTTT. The gene calls are TRBV4-3 and TRBJ2-2; 11 nucleotides match TRBD1. Trimming cost V 3 bases and J 3 bases; bases outside gene matches: 0. CDR1 is LGHNA and CDR2 is YSLEER in the germline V gene. The CDR3 totals 15 residues.

This clone has only one observation. V and J are TRBV7-9 and TRBJ2-2; a weak D match, TRBD2 (5 bases). The germline V and J ends were trimmed by 4 bases and 3 bases, with 9 bases remaining between them. The CDR3 is made up of 14 amino acids. Germline CDR1 SEHNR, CDR2 FQNEAQ (reference sequence). The CDR3 sequence is CASSSGSYTGELFF. The CDR3 DNA reads TGTGCCAGCAGCTCGGGGAGCTACACCGGGGAGCTGTTTTTT.

Details on this clone: No conserved phenylalanine or tryptophan ends this CDR3, so it is likely a read error. The V and J genes are TRBV7-2 and TRBJ1-5, with D perhaps matching TRBD1 (5 bases). The ends were cut back, 3 bases at V and 10 bases at J, with 19 bases in the middle. CDR1 is SGHTA and CDR2 is FQGNSA in the germline V gene. CDR3 length: 15 residues. The CDR3 DNA reads TGTGCCAGCAGCTTCTCTATTCAGGGCCTCGCTCCCCAGCATCTT. It codes for CASSFSIQGLAPQHL.

This chain connects TRBV5-6 to TRBJ1-5; the match to TRBD1 covers 8 bases. The CDR3 length is 13 residues. With V trimmed by 4 bases and J by 7 bases, 4 bases remained unmatched. From germline, CDR1 is SGHDT and CDR2 YYEEEE. CDR3 in DNA: TGTGCCAGCAGCCCCGGACAGGGCCAGCCCCAGCATTTT. It encodes CASSPGQGQPQHF. Variable domain in full (rest from reference TRBV5-6 and TRBJ1-5): DAGVTQSPTHLIKTRGQQVTLRCSPKSGHDTVSWYQQALGQGPQFIFQYYEEEERQRGNFPDRFSGHQFPNYSSELNVNALLLGDSALYLCASSPGQGQPQHFGDGTRLSIL.

This clone came up once. The V call is TRBV6-1, the J call TRBJ2-7; TRBD1 is a possible D gene (5 bases). This CDR3 spans 16 amino acids. Germline CDR1 MNHNS, CDR2 SASEGT. The V and J ends lost 4 bases and 2 bases respectively, with 18 bases between them. In DNA form, the CDR3 reads TGTGCCAGCAGTGGCCCGAGGCAGGGAAAAACCTACGAGCAGTACTTC. Its translation is CASSGPRQGKTYEQYF.

The rearrangement joins TRBV19 to TRBJ2-7, with a weak D call TRBD2 (7 bases). Trimming stripped 10 bases from V and 2 bases from J, with 18 bases between. This CDR3 comprises 14 residues. Germline V gives CDR1 LNHDA, CDR2 SQIVND (reference sequence). Here the CDR3 reads CATQIGGPPYEQYF. DNA for the CDR3: TGTGCCACTCAGATCGGGGGGCCTCCCTACGAGCAGTACTTC.

The gene calls are TRBV11-3 and TRBJ2-5; D is perhaps TRBD2 (6 bases). Germline V CDR1 and CDR2: SGHNT, YENEEA. CDR3 length: 18 residues. V lost 1 base and J lost 2, with 20 bases in between. This chain's CDR3 is CASSLGRIRESGQETQYF. Here the CDR3 DNA reads TGTGCCAGCAGCTTAGGCCGGATTCGGGAGTCGGGACAAGAGACCCAGTACTTC.

There are a few counts of this clone. V and J are TRBV27 and TRBJ2-3, with a possible D match to TRBD2 (6 bases). Germline loops: CDR1 MNHEY, CDR2 SMNVEV (reference sequence). V lost 4 bases to trimming and J lost 0 bases, with 20 bases between them. The length of the CDR3 is 18 residues. The DNA for the CDR3 is TGTGCCAGCAGTTCCCTTGGTGGCGGGAAATATAGCACAGATACGCAGTATTTT. This encodes CASSSLGGGKYSTDTQYF.

This chain uses TRBV6-1 with TRBJ1-4, with a tentative D call TRBD1 (6 bases). The CDR3 runs 15 residues. Germline V gives CDR1 MNHNS, CDR2 SASEGT. With 5 bases removed from V and 4 bases from J, the gap between germline ends came to 14 bases. The CDR3 reads CASSQSQGINEKLFF. CDR3 bases: TGTGCCAGCAGTCAATCACAGGGAATTAATGAAAAACTGTTTTTT.

This chain joins TRBV6-5 and TRBJ1-6, with D perhaps matching TRBD1 (5 bases). Germline-derived CDR1 and CDR2 are MNHEY and SVGAGI. The V end was cut by 6 bases, the J end by 5 bases, with 11 bases between. There are 14 residues in the CDR3. CDR3 DNA: TGTGCCAGCAGAGGACAAGGCAATAATTCACCCCTCCACTTT. Amino acids: CASRGQGNNSPLHF.

The gene calls are TRBV27 and TRBJ1-2; D might be TRBD1 (6 bases). Trimming stripped 5 bases from V and 6 bases from J, with 19 bases between. CDR1 and CDR2 from the germline V gene are MNHEY and SMNVEV (reference sequence). The CDR3 extends over 15 amino acids. In DNA form, the CDR3 reads TGTGCCAGCAGTAACACGGGCAGGGGATTAGATGGCTACACCTTC. Translating it yields CASSNTGRGLDGYTF.

The rearrangement joins TRBV4-1 to TRBJ2-7, with TRBD1 matching over 10 bases. Unmatched junction bases numbered 1, after V lost 1 base and J lost 1 base. CDR1 and CDR2 from the germline V gene are MGHRA and YSYEKL. The CDR3 is 15 amino acids. This CDR3 is CASSQGQGASYEQYF. CDR3 bases: TGCGCCAGCAGCCAAGGACAGGGGGCGTCCTACGAGCAGTACTTC.

The chain has TRBV19 and TRBJ1-1; D perhaps matches TRBD1 (5 bases). The CDR3 extends over 14 amino acids. Germline V gene sequence: CDR1 LNHDA, CDR2 SQIVND (reference sequence). V gave up 3 bases and J gave up 4 bases, with 12 bases separating them. CDR3 sequence: CASSIWGVSTEAFF. The CDR3 DNA is TGTGCCAGTAGTATCTGGGGGGTTTCCACTGAAGCTTTCTTT.

This chain connects TRBV27 to TRBJ2-3; D uncertain. The CDR3 extends over 13 amino acids. The germline CDR1 and CDR2 sequences are MNHEY and SMNVEV (reference sequence). V lost 5 bases and J 2 bases, leaving 8 bases between the germline ends. CDR3 in DNA: TGTGCCAGCAGTCCCCAGAACACAGATACGCAGTATTTT. It codes for CASSPQNTDTQYF.